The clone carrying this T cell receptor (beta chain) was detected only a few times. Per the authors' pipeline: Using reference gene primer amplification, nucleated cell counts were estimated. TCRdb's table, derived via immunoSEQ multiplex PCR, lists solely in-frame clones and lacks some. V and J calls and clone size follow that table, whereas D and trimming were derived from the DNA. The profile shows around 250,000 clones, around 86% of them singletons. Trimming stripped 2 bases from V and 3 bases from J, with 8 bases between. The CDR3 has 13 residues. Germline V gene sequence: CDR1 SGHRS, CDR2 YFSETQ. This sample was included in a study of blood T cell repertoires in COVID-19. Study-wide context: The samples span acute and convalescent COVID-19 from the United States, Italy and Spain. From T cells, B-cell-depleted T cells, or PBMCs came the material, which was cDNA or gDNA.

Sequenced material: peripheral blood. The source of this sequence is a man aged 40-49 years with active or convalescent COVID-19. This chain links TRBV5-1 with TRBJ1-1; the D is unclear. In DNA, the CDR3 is TGCGCCAGCAGCTTTGGGGAGGACACTGAAGCTTTCTTT. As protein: CASSFGEDTEAFF. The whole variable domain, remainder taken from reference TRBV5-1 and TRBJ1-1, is KAGVTQTPRYLIKTRGQQVTLSCSPISGHRSVSWYQQTPGQGLQFLFEYFSETQRNKGNFPGRFSGRQFSNSRSEMNVSTLELGDSALYLCASSFGEDTEAFFGQGTRLTVV.